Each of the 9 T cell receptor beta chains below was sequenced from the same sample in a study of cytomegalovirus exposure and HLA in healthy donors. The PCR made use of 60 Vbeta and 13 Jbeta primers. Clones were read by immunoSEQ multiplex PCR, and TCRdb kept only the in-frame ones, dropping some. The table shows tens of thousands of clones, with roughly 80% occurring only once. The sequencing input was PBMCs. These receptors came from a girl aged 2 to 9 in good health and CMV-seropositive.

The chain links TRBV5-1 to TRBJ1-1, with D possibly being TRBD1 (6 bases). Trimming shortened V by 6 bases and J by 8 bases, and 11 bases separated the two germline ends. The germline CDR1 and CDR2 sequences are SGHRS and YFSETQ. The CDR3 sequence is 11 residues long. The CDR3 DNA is TGCGCCAGCACTCAGGGGAACGAAGCTTTCTTT. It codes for CASTQGNEAFF.

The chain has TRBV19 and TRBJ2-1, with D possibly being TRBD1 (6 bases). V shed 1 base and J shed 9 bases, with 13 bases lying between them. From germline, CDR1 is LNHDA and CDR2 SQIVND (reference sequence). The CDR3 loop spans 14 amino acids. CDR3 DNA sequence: TGTGCCAGTAGTATAGTGGCAGGGGTGGCTGAGCAGTTCTTC. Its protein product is CASSIVAGVAEQFF. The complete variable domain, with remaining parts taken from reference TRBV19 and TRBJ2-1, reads DGGITQSPKYLFRKEGQNVTLSCEQNLNHDAMYWYRQDPGQGLRLIYYSQIVNDFQKGDIAEGYSVSREKKESFPLTVTSAQKNPTAFYLCASSIVAGVAEQFFGPGTRLTVL.

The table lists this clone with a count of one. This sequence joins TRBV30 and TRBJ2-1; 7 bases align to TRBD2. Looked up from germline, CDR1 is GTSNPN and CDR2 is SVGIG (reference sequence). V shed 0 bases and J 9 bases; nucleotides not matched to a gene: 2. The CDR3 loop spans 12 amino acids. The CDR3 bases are TGTGCCTGGAGTGTAGGCGGGGGTGAGCAGTTCTTC. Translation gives CAWSVGGGEQFF.

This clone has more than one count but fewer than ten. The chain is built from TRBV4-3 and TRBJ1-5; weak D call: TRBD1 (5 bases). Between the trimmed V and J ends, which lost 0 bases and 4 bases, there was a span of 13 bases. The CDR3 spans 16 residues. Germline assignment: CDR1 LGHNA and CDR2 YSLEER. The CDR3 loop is CASSQETGGRNQPQHF. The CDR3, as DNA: TGCGCCAGCAGCCAAGAGACCGGGGGTCGGAATCAGCCCCAGCATTTT.

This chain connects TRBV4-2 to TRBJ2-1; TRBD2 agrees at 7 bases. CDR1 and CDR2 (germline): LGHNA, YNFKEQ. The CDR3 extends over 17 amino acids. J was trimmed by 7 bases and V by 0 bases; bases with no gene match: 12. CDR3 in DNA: TGTGCCAGCAGCCAAGATGTTTCTGAGGGAGGGAGGAATGAGCAGTTCTTC. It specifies CASSQDVSEGGRNEQFF.

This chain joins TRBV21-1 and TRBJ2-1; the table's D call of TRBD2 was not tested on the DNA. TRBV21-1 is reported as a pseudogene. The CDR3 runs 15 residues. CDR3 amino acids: CASSGGLAELNEQFF. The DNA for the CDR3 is TGTGCCAGCAGCGGTGGACTAGCGGAACTGAATGAGCAGTTCTTC.

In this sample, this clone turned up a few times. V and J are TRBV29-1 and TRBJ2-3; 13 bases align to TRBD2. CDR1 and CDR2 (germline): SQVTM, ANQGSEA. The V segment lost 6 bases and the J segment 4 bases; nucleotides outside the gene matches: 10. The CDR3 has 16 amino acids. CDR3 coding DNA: TGCAGCGTGGGGCTCCGGACTAGCGGGAGCCCAGATACGCAGTATTTT. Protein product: CSVGLRTSGSPDTQYF.

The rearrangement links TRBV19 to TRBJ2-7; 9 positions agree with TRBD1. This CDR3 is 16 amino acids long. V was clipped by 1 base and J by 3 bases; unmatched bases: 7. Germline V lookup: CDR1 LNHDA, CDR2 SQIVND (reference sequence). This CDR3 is CASSIVPGQGIYEQYF. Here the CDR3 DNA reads TGTGCCAGTAGTATAGTCCCGGGACAGGGTATCTACGAGCAGTACTTC.

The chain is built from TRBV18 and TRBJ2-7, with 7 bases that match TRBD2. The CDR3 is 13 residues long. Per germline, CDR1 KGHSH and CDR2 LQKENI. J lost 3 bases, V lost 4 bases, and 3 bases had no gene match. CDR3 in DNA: TGTGCCAGCTCACGCGGGACTAACTACGAGCAGTACTTC. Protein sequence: CASSRGTNYEQYF.